Below are 22 T cell receptor beta chains sequenced from a single sample in a study of response to subunit inactivated influenza vaccine. TCRdb processed the RT-PCR reads anew with MiXCR; each CDR3 protein has one entry. There are approximately 300,000 distinct CDR3 sequences in the sample; about 20% occur only once, and under 13% lies in the top ten. The sample in question was PBMCs from blood, obtained less than 22 months after vaccination. The source is a man aged 50-75 years who received an inactivated influenza vaccine.

The V call is TRBV20-1, the J call TRBJ2-5; D possibly corresponds to TRBD1 (6 bases). This CDR3 is built from 15 residues. Trimming removed 3 bases from V and 1 base from J, with 15 bases in between. Looked up from germline, CDR1 is DFQATT and CDR2 is SNEGSKA (reference sequence). In DNA form, the CDR3 reads TGCAGTGCTAGGGCCTGGGGGCGGAGCCAAGAGACCCAGTACTTC. It yields the protein CSARAWGRSQETQYF.

Remarks on this clonotype: A much larger clone sits a single nucleotide away, making a read error possible. V usage is TRBV12-3 or TRBV12-4 and J usage is TRBJ2-1; D remains ambiguous. The CDR3 consists of 18 residues. In DNA form, the CDR3 reads TGTACCAGCAGTTTCGTTTATGGGGTTAGGGTTGCCTACAATGAGCAGTTCTTC. It is translated as CTSSFVYGVRVAYNEQFF.

This clonotype was counted only a few times. The chain is built from TRBV6-1 and TRBJ1-5; TRBD1 matches at 10 bases. Germline V gene lookup returns CDR1 MNHNS and CDR2 SASEGT. The CDR3 is made up of 15 amino acids. The V gene end was trimmed by 6 bases and the J gene end by 2 bases; junction bases not matched to a gene: 4. The CDR3 loop reads CASRSGTGGNQPQHF. CDR3 bases: TGTGCCAGCAGATCCGGGACAGGGGGCAATCAGCCCCAGCATTTT.

The chain uses TRBV18 and TRBJ1-6; TRBD1 matches 9 bases. This CDR3 spans 15 amino acids. Germline CDR1 KGHSH, CDR2 LQKENI. With 0 bases clipped from V and 7 bases from J, the junction kept 1 base outside the gene matches. DNA of the CDR3: TGTGCCAGCTCACCACCTGGGACAGGGAATTCACCCCTCCACTTT. It specifies CASSPPGTGNSPLHF.

This clonotype occurred many times. V and J are TRBV7-9 and TRBJ1-1; TRBD1 aligns across 10 bases. From germline, CDR1 is SEHNR and CDR2 FQNEAQ (reference sequence). The CDR3 contains 16 residues. The V gene end was trimmed by 2 bases and the J gene end by 3 bases; junction bases not matched to a gene: 6. CDR3 loop: CASSLSPGQGDTEAFF. The CDR3 region has the DNA TGTGCCAGCAGCTTAAGCCCTGGACAGGGGGACACTGAAGCTTTCTTT.

The J gene is TRBJ2-1, the V gene TRBV4-3; no clear D gene. This CDR3 has 16 amino acids. The ends were cut back, 0 bases at V and 3 bases at J, with 12 bases in the middle. CDR1 is LGHNA and CDR2 is YSLEER in the germline V gene. The CDR3 DNA is TGCGCCAGCAGCCAAGATTTACTTGGTGGCTACAATGAGCAGTTCTTC. Translated: CASSQDLLGGYNEQFF.

The chain couples TRBV6-1 to TRBJ2-4, with 9 bases fitting TRBD1. This CDR3 comprises 18 residues. Germline CDR1 MNHNS, CDR2 SASEGT. After removal of 5 bases from V and 2 bases from J, the junction contained 13 bases not matched to a gene. The DNA for the CDR3 is TGTGCCAGCAGTCGGGACAGGGTGTCACCCGCGCCCAAAAACATTCAGTACTTC. Protein product: CASSRDRVSPAPKNIQYF.

The CDR3 loop reads CSARDFSGWGGEQYF. The CDR3 nucleotides read TGCAGTGCTAGAGATTTTTCTGGATGGGGCGGCGAGCAGTACTTC. The chain links TRBV20-1 to TRBJ2-7; perhaps TRBD1 as D (5 bases). V dropped 0 bases and J dropped 6 bases, with 18 bases sitting between them. The CDR3 runs to 15 residues. Germline assignment: CDR1 DFQATT and CDR2 SNEGSKA (reference sequence).

The table lists this clonotype with a few counts. The chain joins TRBV3-1 to TRBJ2-7; 8 bases are a match to TRBD2. Unmatched junction bases numbered 10, after V lost 4 bases and J lost 5 bases. CDR3 length: 15 amino acids. Germline lookup yields CDR1 LGHDT and CDR2 YNNKEL (reference sequence). CDR3 protein: CASSPRLASLHEQYF. The CDR3, as DNA: TGTGCCAGCAGCCCAAGACTAGCGTCACTCCACGAGCAGTACTTC.

The table lists this clonotype with many counts. The CDR3 spells CASMFTGDTTEAFF. The CDR3 region has the DNA TGTGCCAGCATGTTCACAGGGGACACCACTGAAGCTTTCTTT. This chain uses TRBV10-3 with TRBJ1-1; 7 nucleotides agree with TRBD1. V dropped 10 bases and J dropped 4; count of bases not matched to a gene: 12. Germline-derived CDR1 and CDR2 are ENHRY and SYGVKD. The CDR3 runs to 14 residues.

This clonotype came up a few times. The chain combines TRBV20-1 with TRBJ1-2; D gene unclear. Trimming took off 0 bases at V and 8 bases at J, with 4 bases between the two ends. CDR3 length: 10 amino acids. The germline V gene encodes CDR1 DFQATT and CDR2 SNEGSKA (reference sequence). The CDR3 spells CSAREEGYTF. CDR3 DNA sequence: TGCAGTGCTAGAGAAGAAGGCTACACCTTC.

The gene calls are TRBV18 and TRBJ2-7, with 8 bases matching TRBD1. CDR3 size: 16 residues. V lost 3 bases, J lost 1 base, and 8 bases stayed unmatched. Per the germline V gene, CDR1 is KGHSH and CDR2 is LQKENI. CDR3 DNA sequence: TGTGCCAGCTCACCCTCGACAGGGGTAGGATCCTACGAGCAGTACTTC. This sequence encodes CASSPSTGVGSYEQYF.

J is TRBJ2-7 and V is TRBV3-1; 7 nucleotides match TRBD2. From germline, CDR1 is LGHDT and CDR2 YNNKEL (reference sequence). The CDR3 runs 17 residues. The trim removed 3 bases at V and 2 bases at J, leaving 13 bases unmatched. The CDR3 reads CASSQGGTTRGPYEQYF. The CDR3 nucleotides are TGTGCCAGCAGCCAGGGGGGGACTACCCGGGGCCCCTACGAGCAGTACTTC.

The chain employs TRBV24-1 and TRBJ2-3; 8 bases align to TRBD2. CDR3 length equals 16 residues. V lost 2 bases, J lost 3 bases, and 6 bases stayed unmatched. CDR1 is KGHDR, CDR2 SFDVKD, per germline. The chain's CDR3 is CATSDSGTSGTDTQYF. The DNA of the CDR3 is TGTGCCACCAGTGATTCCGGGACTAGTGGTACAGATACGCAGTATTTT.

This rearrangement joins TRBV20-1 to TRBJ2-3; no clear D gene. The CDR3 has 15 residues. The V end was cut by 3 bases, the J end by 5 bases, with 18 bases between. CDR1 and CDR2 from the germline V gene are DFQATT and SNEGSKA (reference sequence). CDR3 in amino acids: CSASGQLPSLDTQYF. As DNA, the CDR3 is TGCAGTGCTAGCGGCCAGTTGCCCTCACTAGATACGCAGTATTTT.

CDR3 sequence: CATSGGGTDTQYF. CDR3 coding DNA: TGTGCCACCAGCGGGGGTGGGACAGATACGCAGTATTTT. This chain connects TRBV15 to TRBJ2-3, with D possibly being TRBD1 or TRBD2 (5 bases each). CDR1 is LNHNV, CDR2 YYDKDF, per germline (reference sequence). The CDR3 runs 13 residues. Trimming took 5 bases from V and 3 from J, leaving 9 bases between them.

The gene calls are TRBV5-1 and TRBJ2-5; the D call may be TRBD1 or TRBD2 (5 bases each). Per germline, CDR1 SGHRS and CDR2 YFSETQ. Trimming took 4 bases from V and 1 from J, leaving 11 bases between them. The CDR3 sequence is 14 residues long. CDR3 amino acids: CASSIAGAQETQYF. CDR3 coding DNA: TGCGCCAGCAGCATAGCCGGGGCCCAAGAGACCCAGTACTTC.

This clonotype was detected a few times. The chain has TRBV6-2 or TRBV6-3 and TRBJ1-2, with D hard to call. Germline loops: CDR1 MNHEY, CDR2 SVGEGT. The V end was cut by 6 bases, the J end by 5 bases, with 13 bases between. The CDR3 length is 13 residues. This CDR3 reads CASSDTRSYGYTF. In DNA form, the CDR3 reads TGTGCCAGCAGCGACACGAGGTCTTATGGCTACACCTTC.

The sample holds a few counts of this clonotype. The chain recombines TRBV5-1 with TRBJ1-1; no clear D. The CDR3 extends over 14 amino acids. CDR1 and CDR2 (germline): SGHRS, YFSETQ. Trimming took 5 bases from V and 2 from J, leaving 13 bases between them. CDR3 nucleotide sequence: TGCGCCAGCAGTCTCTCATTGGGTAACACTGAAGCTTTCTTT. Translating it yields CASSLSLGNTEAFF.

This clonotype was observed a handful of times. The genes are TRBV12-3 or TRBV12-4 and TRBJ2-4; TRBD1 or TRBD2 may be the D gene (5 bases each). V was pared by 6 bases and J by 0 bases, with 27 bases between. CDR3 length: 20 residues. The CDR3: CASSYSMSPPGLEAKNIQYF. In DNA form, the CDR3 reads TGTGCCAGCAGCTATAGCATGTCTCCTCCGGGGCTGGAAGCCAAAAACATTCAGTACTTC.

This clonotype was seen ten or more times. This chain joins TRBV20-1 and TRBJ2-5; a weak D match, TRBD2 (5 bases). The CDR3 length is 17 residues. With 3 bases removed from V and 5 bases from J, the gap between germline ends came to 25 bases. CDR1 and CDR2 from the germline V gene are DFQATT and SNEGSKA (reference sequence). CDR3 sequence (DNA): TGCAGTGCTAGTTCCCTCACTCGCTTGAGTCGAGGGGAGACCCAGTACTTC. It is translated as CSASSLTRLSRGETQYF.

This clonotype showed up many times. CDR3 sequence (DNA): TGTGCCAGCAGTAACTCAGGGTACTATGGCTACACCTTC. This gives the protein CASSNSGYYGYTF. The chain recombines TRBV12-3 or TRBV12-4 with TRBJ1-2; maybe TRBD1 (5 bases). CDR3 length: 13 amino acids. V lost 5 bases and J 3 bases, leaving 10 bases between the germline ends.